A selection of T cell receptor beta chains follows, all from one sample in a study of CD8 T cells in Susac syndrome. In TCRdb, the immunoSEQ multiplex PCR reads were re-called with MiXCR into one record per CDR3 protein. The profile shows about 190,000 distinct CDR3 sequences, approximately 94% of them singletons. The sample was CD4+ T cells from PBMCs. The receptors derive from a human donor with Susac syndrome. Each CDR3 is given with its conserved first and last residue. A D gene is named only where the DNA matches it firmly. Only part of the rows carry a size: once, few, many, or a class if the clone is expanded.

D	J	V	size	DNA	CDR3
.	TRBJ2-5	TRBV14	.	TGTGCCAGCAGCCAAGTTCAAGAGACCCAGTACTTC	CASSQVQETQYF
TRBD1	TRBJ1-1	TRBV29-1	.	TGCAGCGTTGGTACCACCAGGGGGCCTCAGGCTTTCTTT	CSVGTTRGPQAFF
.	TRBJ1-6	TRBV12-3/TRBV12-4	.	TGTGCCAGCAGCCCCGACAGGAATAATTCACCCCTCCACTTT	CASSPDRNNSPLHF
.	TRBJ2-2	TRBV14	.	TGTGCCAGCAGCCAGCGGGACAGTAAGGCCGGGGAGCTGTTTTTT	CASSQRDSKAGELFF
TRBD2	TRBJ2-2	TRBV30	.	TGTGCCTGGAGAGCGGGGGGTATTAACGGGGAGCTGTTTTTT	CAWRAGGINGELFF
TRBD1	TRBJ2-6	TRBV5-1	.	TGCGCCAGCAGCTTACAGGGGGCCATTGGGGCCAACGTCCTGACTTTC	CASSLQGAIGANVLTF
TRBD2	TRBJ2-5	TRBV7-3	.	TGTGCCAGCAGCGTGACTAGCGGGGATGAGACCCAGTACTTC	CASSVTSGDETQYF
.	TRBJ1-1	TRBV6-2/TRBV6-3	few	TGTGCCAGCAGTAACACGGTGAACACTGAAGCTTTCTTT	CASSNTVNTEAFF
.	TRBJ2-3	TRBV5-1	.	TGCGCCAGCAGCTTGGACGCACGGGGCACAGATACGCAGTATTTT	CASSLDARGTDTQYF
.	TRBJ1-1	TRBV4-3	.	TGCGCCAGCAGCCAAAATGGAGGGGTCTTCACTGAAGCTTTCTTT	CASSQNGGVFTEAFF
TRBD2	TRBJ2-1	TRBV3-1	.	TGTGCCAGCAGCCAACGACTAGCGGAGCAGTTCTTC	CASSQRLAEQFF
TRBD2	TRBJ2-5	TRBV20-1	.	TGCAGTGCGCCTTCCGGGACTAGCACCCAAGAGACCCAGTACTTC	CSAPSGTSTQETQYF
TRBD2	TRBJ2-3	TRBV24-1	.	TGTGCCACCATGAGTAGCGGGTTCACAGATACGCAGTATTTT	CATMSSGFTDTQYF
.	TRBJ2-4	TRBV21-1	.	TGTGCCAGCAGCAAAGGAGGAGGCGAAAACATTCAGTACTTC	CASSKGGGENIQYF
.	TRBJ1-2	TRBV16	once	TGTGCCAGCAGCCAAGGTGGGGGGCTCAACTATGGCTACACCTTC	CASSQGGGLNYGYTF
.	TRBJ1-2	TRBV14	.	TGTGCCAGCAGCCAAGTGATCGGCTGGGTGGATGGCTACACCTTC	CASSQVIGWVDGYTF
TRBD2	TRBJ2-5	TRBV27	few	TGTGCCAGCAGTTTTGGCGGGGGCCAAGAGACCCAGTACTTC	CASSFGGGQETQYF
TRBD1	TRBJ1-1	TRBV19	.	TGTGCCAGTACCGGACAGGGGGCAACTGAAGCTTTCTTT	CASTGQGATEAFF
.	TRBJ2-7	TRBV30	once	TGTGCCTATCTGTCCCACCCGGCTGGCTCCTACGAGCAGTACTTC	CAYLSHPAGSYEQYF
TRBD2	TRBJ2-3	TRBV20-1	.	TGCAGTGCCGATCTAGCGGGGGCAGGGGATACGCAGTATTTT	CSADLAGAGDTQYF
TRBD1	TRBJ1-4	TRBV12-3/TRBV12-4	.	TGTGCCAGCAGTTCACCCGGGACAGGGGTAACTAATGAAAAACTGTTTTTT	CASSSPGTGVTNEKLFF
TRBD1	TRBJ1-2	TRBV6-5	once	TGTGCCAGCAGTTACCTAAGGACAGGGGGGGGCTATGGCTACACCTTC	CASSYLRTGGGYGYTF
.	TRBJ2-1	TRBV20-1	.	TGCAGTGCTAATGCCCCACTACGAATGCACAATGAGCAGTTCTTC	CSANAPLRMHNEQFF
TRBD2	TRBJ2-1	TRBV12-3/TRBV12-4	.	TGTGCCAGCAGTTTAGGAGCGGGGGGGCATGAGTTCTTC	CASSLGAGGHEFF
TRBD2	TRBJ2-2	TRBV2	.	TGTGCCAGCAGTGGGAGCGGGGGGCGATGGACCGGGGAGCTGTTTTTT	CASSGSGGRWTGELFF
.	TRBJ2-4	TRBV11-2	.	TGTGCCAGCAGCTTGGAGATCACCAAAAACATTCAGTACTTC	CASSLEITKNIQYF
.	TRBJ1-2	TRBV7-9	.	TGTGCCAGCAGCGGTTCATCGGGACGCTACACCTTC	CASSGSSGRYTF
.	TRBJ1-2	TRBV20-1	.	TGCAGTGCTAGAGCGAGTCCCTACGACAGGACCTATGGCTACACCTTC	CSARASPYDRTYGYTF
.	TRBJ2-2	TRBV11-2	once	TGTGCCAGCAGCCCGACTAGTAGTACCGGGGAGCTGTTTTTT	CASSPTSSTGELFF
.	TRBJ2-7	TRBV2	.	TGTGCCAGCAGCTTAAATCTTTTAAACTACGAGCAGTACTTC	CASSLNLLNYEQYF
.	TRBJ1-5	TRBV7-3	.	TGTGCCAGCAGCTTAGGACCTACTCAGCCCCAGCATTTT	CASSLGPTQPQHF
.	TRBJ1-2	TRBV7-9	.	TGTGCCAGCAGCGTAACAGGCCCTTATGGCTACACCTTC	CASSVTGPYGYTF
.	TRBJ2-2	TRBV7-3	.	TGTGCCAGCAGCTTATTCTACAGGCCCACCGGGGAGCTGTTTTTT	CASSLFYRPTGELFF